This T cell receptor (beta chain) was captured in a study of blood T cell repertoires in COVID-19. For the study at large: The samples span acute and convalescent COVID-19 from the United States, Italy and Spain. T cells, B-cell-depleted T cells, or PBMCs provided the cDNA or gDNA that served as material.

Trimming took 4 bases from V and 4 from J, leaving 12 bases between them. The germline gives CDR1 SGDLS, CDR2 YYNGEE. The CDR3 loop spans 15 amino acids. In the original workflow: The assay estimated nucleated cells by amplifying reference gene primers. The repertoire was sequenced with immunoSEQ multiplex PCR; TCRdb's copy has only in-frame clones and lacks some. That table furnishes V, J and clone size, whereas the DNA furnished D and trimming. The repertoire holds 140,000 or so clones, with approximately 89% as singletons. V usage is TRBV9 and J usage is TRBJ1-6, with no clear D. The material sequenced was peripheral blood. This TCR came from a human donor in a cohort sampled during active COVID-19. The CDR3 loop is CASSIRADYNSPLHF. The CDR3 DNA sequence: TGTGCCAGCAGCATTCGAGCTGATTATAATTCACCCCTCCACTTT. The whole variable domain, remainder taken from reference TRBV9 and TRBJ1-6, is DSGVTQTPKHLITATGQRVTLRCSPRSGDLSVYWYQQSLDQGLQFLIQYYNGEERAKGNILERFSAQQFPDLHSELNLSSLELGDSALYFCASSIRADYNSPLHFGNGTRLTVT.